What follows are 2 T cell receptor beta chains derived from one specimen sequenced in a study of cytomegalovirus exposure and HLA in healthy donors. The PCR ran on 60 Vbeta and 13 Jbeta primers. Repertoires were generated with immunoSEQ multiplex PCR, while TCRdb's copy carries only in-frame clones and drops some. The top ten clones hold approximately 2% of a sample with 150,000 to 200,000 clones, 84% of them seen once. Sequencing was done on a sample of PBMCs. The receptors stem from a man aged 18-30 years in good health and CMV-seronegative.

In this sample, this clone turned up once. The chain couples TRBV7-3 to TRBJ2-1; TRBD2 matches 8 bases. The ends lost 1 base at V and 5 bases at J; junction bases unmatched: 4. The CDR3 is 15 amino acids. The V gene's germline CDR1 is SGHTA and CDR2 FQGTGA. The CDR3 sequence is CASSLIAGGNNEQFF. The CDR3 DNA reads TGTGCCAGCAGCTTAATTGCGGGGGGAAACAATGAGCAGTTCTTC.

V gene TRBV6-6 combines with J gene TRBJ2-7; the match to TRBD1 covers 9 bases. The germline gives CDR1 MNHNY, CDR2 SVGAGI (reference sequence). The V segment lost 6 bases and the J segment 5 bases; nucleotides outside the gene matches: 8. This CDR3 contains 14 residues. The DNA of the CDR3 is TGTGCCAGCAGCCCCCAAGGGACAGGGCACGAGCAGTACTTC. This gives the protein CASSPQGTGHEQYF.